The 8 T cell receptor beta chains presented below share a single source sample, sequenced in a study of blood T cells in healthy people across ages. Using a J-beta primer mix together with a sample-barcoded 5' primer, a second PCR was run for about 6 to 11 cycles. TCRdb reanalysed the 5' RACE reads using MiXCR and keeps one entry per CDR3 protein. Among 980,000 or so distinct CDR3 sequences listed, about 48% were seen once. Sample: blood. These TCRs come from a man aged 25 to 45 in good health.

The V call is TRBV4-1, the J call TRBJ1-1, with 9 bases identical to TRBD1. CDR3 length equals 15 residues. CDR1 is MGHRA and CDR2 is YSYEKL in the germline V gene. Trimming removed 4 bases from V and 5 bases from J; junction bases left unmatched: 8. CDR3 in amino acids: CASSRAGTGLTEAFF. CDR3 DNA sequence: TGCGCCAGCAGCCGCGCAGGGACAGGGTTAACTGAAGCTTTCTTT.

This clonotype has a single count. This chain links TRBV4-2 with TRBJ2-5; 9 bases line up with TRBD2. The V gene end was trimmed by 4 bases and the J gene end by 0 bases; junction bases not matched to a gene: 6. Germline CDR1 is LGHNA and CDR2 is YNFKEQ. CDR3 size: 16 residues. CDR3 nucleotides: TGTGCCAGCAGCCCCATGGAGCGGGGGGACCAAGAGACCCAGTACTTC. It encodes CASSPMERGDQETQYF.

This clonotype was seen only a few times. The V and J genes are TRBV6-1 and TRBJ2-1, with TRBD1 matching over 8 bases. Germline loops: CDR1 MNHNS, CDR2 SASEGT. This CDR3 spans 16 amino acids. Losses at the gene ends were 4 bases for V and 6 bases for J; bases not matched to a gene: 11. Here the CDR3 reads CASSGGQGRTFNEQFF. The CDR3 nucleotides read TGTGCCAGCAGTGGAGGACAGGGAAGAACCTTCAATGAGCAGTTCTTC.

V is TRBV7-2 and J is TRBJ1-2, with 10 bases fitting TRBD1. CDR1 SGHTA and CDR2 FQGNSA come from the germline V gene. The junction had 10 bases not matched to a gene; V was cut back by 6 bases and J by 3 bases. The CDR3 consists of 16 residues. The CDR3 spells CASRVQRTGGYYGYTF. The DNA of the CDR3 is TGTGCCAGCAGGGTTCAAAGGACAGGGGGGTACTATGGCTACACCTTC.

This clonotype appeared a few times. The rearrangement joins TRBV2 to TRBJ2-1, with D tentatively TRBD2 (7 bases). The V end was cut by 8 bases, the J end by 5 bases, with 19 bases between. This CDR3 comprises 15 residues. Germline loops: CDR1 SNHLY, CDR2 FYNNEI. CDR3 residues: CASGGGGTNNNEQFF. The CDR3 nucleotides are TGTGCCAGCGGTGGAGGGGGGACTAACAACAATGAGCAGTTCTTC.

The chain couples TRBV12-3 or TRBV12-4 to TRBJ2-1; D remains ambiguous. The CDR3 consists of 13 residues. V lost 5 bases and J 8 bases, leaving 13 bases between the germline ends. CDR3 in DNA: TGTGCCAGCAGTGTTGGGCCCACGCATGAGCAGTTCTTC. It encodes CASSVGPTHEQFF.

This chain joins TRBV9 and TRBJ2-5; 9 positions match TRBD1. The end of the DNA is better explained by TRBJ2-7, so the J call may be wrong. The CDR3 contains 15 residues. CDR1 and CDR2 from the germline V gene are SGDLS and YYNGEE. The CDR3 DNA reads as TGTGCCAGCAGCGGGGGGACGAGGGACAGGGACGAGCAGTACTTC. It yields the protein CASSGGTRDRDEQYF.

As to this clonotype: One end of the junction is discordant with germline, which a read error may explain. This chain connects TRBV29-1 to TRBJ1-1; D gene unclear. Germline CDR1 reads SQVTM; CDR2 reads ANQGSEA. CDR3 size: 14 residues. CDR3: CGVEVASQNTEAFF. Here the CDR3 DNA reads TGCGGCGTTGAAGTGGCCAGCCAAAACACTGAAGCTTTCTTT.